This TCR beta chain is from a study of CD8 T cells in Susac syndrome. From blood CD8+ and CD4+ T cells, the TCR beta chain was sequenced. Healthy donors formed controls matched for age and sex. TEMRA cells were FACS-enriched, and CD8+ and CD4+ T cells were isolated negatively. Roughly 0.45 to 1 ug RNA was reverse transcribed with random hexamers. The amplification used immunoSEQ multiplex PCR on TCR beta CDR3; it spanned 54 Vbeta and 13 Jbeta. TCRdb re-analysed the immunoSEQ multiplex PCR reads in MiXCR, keeping a single row per CDR3 protein. The sample has about 130,000 distinct CDR3 sequences; roughly 96% are singletons. The specimen was CD4+ T cells from PBMCs. The source is a human donor in good health.

The CDR3 loop reads CSAAYTDNEQFF. CDR3 DNA sequence: TGCAGCGCAGCGTACACTGACAATGAGCAGTTCTTC. The chain employs TRBV29-1 and TRBJ2-1, with D hard to call. Germline V lookup: CDR1 SQVTM, CDR2 ANQGSEA. CDR3 length: 12 residues. V dropped 7 bases and J dropped 5 bases, with 12 bases sitting between them.